This T cell receptor beta chain was found in a study of monozygotic twins with inflammatory bowel disease. The study, taken as a whole, reports: Clonotype sharing was lower in IBD patients than healthy twins, most markedly with disease activity.

Blood (just over 2.4 ml) was collected from every donor individually. Through template switching, UMIs that included a 6-nucleotide sample barcode were added. cDNA for TCRalpha and TCRbeta was amplified by nested PCRs of 15 to 20 then about 10 cycles. Reanalyzing the 5' RACE reads, TCRdb keeps one entry per CDR3 protein, without DNA. The specimen's table records 150,000 to 200,000 distinct CDR3 sequences. The germline CDR1 and CDR2 sequences are SGHTA and FQGNSA. CDR3 length: 15 amino acids. About this clonotype: Its antigen is unidentified.

Material: blood. This TCR was sampled from a human donor with ulcerative colitis or Crohn's disease, or a healthy co-twin of an affected twin (not recorded which). The chain recombines TRBV7-2 with TRBJ1-6; there is no DNA to check the TCRdb D call of TRBD1. CDR3 protein: CASSPRDGPNSPLHF.